This T cell receptor (beta chain) was retrieved from a study of tumor and adjacent non-tumor tissue in lung cancer. TCRbeta libraries were built with three rounds of nested PCR, modified from ARM-PCR. Via MiXCR, TCRdb re-called the multiplex PCR reads, giving one row per CDR3 protein. The table lists about 200,000 distinct CDR3 sequences, about 76% of them singletons, with under 30% in the top ten. Study outcomes and limitations: Top 100 clones took a larger repertoire share in normal lung.

On this clonotype: Its antigen is not identified. The junction departs from the called germline gene at one end, perhaps through a read error.

The CDR3 runs 14 residues. Germline loops: CDR1 SGHDT, CDR2 YYEEEE. The template was RNA from unsorted bulk tissue. Chemotherapy-naive patients with new lung cancer underwent thoracic surgery in China, August–late 2014. V and J are TRBV5-6 and TRBJ1-5; D may be TRBD1 (6 bases). This TCR derives from a man between 60 and 75 years old with non-small cell lung cancer. The specimen sequenced was lung tumor tissue. In DNA, the CDR3 is TGTGCCAGCAGCGATAAGAGGGGGTTTCAGCCCCAACATTTT. The encoded protein is CASSDKRGFQPQHF.